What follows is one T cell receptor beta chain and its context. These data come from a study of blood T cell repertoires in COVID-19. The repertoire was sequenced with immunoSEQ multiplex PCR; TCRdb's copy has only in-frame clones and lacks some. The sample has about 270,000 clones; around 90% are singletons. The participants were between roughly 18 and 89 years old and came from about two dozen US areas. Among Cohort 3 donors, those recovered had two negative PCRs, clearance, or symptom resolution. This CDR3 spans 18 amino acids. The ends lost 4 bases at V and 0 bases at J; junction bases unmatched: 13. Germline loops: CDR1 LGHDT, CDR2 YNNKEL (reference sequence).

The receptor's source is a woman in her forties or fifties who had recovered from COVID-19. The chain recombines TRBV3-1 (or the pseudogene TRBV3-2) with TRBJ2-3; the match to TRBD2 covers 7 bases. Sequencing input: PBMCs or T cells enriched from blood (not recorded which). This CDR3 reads CASSLWRGKDLSTDTQYF. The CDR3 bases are TGTGCCAGCAGCCTGTGGCGGGGGAAGGATCTCAGCACAGATACGCAGTATTTT.